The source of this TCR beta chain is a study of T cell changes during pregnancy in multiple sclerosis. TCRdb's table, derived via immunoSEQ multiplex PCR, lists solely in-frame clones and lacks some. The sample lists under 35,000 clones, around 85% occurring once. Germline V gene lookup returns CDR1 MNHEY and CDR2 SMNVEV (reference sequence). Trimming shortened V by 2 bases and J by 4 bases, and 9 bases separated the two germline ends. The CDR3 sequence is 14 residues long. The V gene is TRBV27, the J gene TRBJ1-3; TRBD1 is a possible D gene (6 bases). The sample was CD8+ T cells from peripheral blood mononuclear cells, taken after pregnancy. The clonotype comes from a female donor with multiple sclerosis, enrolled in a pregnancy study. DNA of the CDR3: TGTGCCAGCAGTTTACAGGGGAACGGAAACACCATATATTTT. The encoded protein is CASSLQGNGNTIYF.